This T cell receptor beta chain was recorded in a study of T cell changes during pregnancy in multiple sclerosis. The germline V gene encodes CDR1 MNHNY and CDR2 SVGAGI (reference sequence). Germline trimming cut 5 bases from V and 1 base from J; bases unmatched to any gene: 2. The CDR3 is made up of 13 amino acids. Generated by immunoSEQ multiplex PCR, the TCRdb table keeps only in-frame clones and is missing some. The sample includes more than 75,000 clones, approximately 95% seen only once; the top ten take more than 0.8%. The source of this sequence is a female donor with multiple sclerosis, enrolled in a pregnancy study. The sample was peripheral blood, taken in the first trimester of pregnancy. The J gene is TRBJ2-7, the V gene TRBV6-6, with 7 bases lining up with TRBD1. CDR3 DNA: TGTGCCAGCAGTCGACAGGGTTCCTACGAGCAGTACTTC. It translates to CASSRQGSYEQYF.